This TCR beta chain was sequenced during a study of blood T cell repertoires in COVID-19. Assay used: immunoSEQ multiplex PCR; TCRdb lists only in-frame clones, some missing. Of 100,000 to 150,000 clones detected, 87% appear once; the ten largest clones hold 7.7%. The CDR3 totals 15 residues. Germline-derived CDR1 and CDR2 are SGHVS and FQNEAQ. J was trimmed by 6 bases and V by 0 bases; bases with no gene match: 8. The origin of this receptor is a human donor in a cohort sampled during active COVID-19. The material sequenced was peripheral blood. The J gene is TRBJ2-7, the V gene TRBV7-8; 7 bases are shared with TRBD2. The CDR3 here is CASSLASGFSREQYF. The CDR3 bases are TGTGCCAGCAGCTTAGCTAGCGGGTTCTCCCGCGAGCAGTACTTC.